This is a list of T cell receptor beta chains from one sample in a study of blood T cells in healthy people across ages. TCRdb ran MiXCR on the 5' RACE reads and lists one entry per CDR3 protein. The sample lists roughly 1,300,000 distinct CDR3 sequences, almost 60% occurring once. Sequencing was performed on blood. These receptor sequences come from a man aged 18-30 years in good health. CDR3s include the opening cysteine and the closing phenylalanine or tryptophan. The D gene is left open where the match is weak. Clone size, where shown, is once, few, many, or a class for clones that have expanded.

len	j_gene	v_gene	abundance	d_gene	CDR3nt	CDR3aa
16	TRBJ2-7	TRBV4-1	.	.	TGCGCCCGCCAGTTTAGAAGGGACCCGAGCTCCTACGAGCAGTACTTC	CARQFRRDPSSYEQYF
15	TRBJ2-7	TRBV12-3/TRBV12-4	few	.	TGTGCCAGCAGTTTTTGGGGAGACTACTTCTACGAGCAGTACTTC	CASSFWGDYFYEQYF
17	TRBJ2-5	TRBV29-1	.	TRBD2	TGCAGCGTTCTTGGGACTAGCGGGGGGTCGTACCAAGAGACCCAGTACTTC	CSVLGTSGGSYQETQYF
15	TRBJ1-5	TRBV21-1	.	.	TGTGCCAGCAGCTTTCCGGAGAAGTGGAATCAGCCCCAGCATTTT	CASSFPEKWNQPQHF
17	TRBJ2-5	TRBV24-1	.	.	TGTGCCACCAGTGACCGAGCAGGGGCGCCGTACCAAGAGACCCAGTACTTC	CATSDRAGAPYQETQYF
16	TRBJ1-5	TRBV7-6	once	.	TGTGCCAGCAGCTTAGAATTGGGGTATAGCAATCAGCCCCAGCATTTT	CASSLELGYSNQPQHF
19	TRBJ2-3	TRBV3-1	.	TRBD2	TGTGCCAGCAGACACGTAGCGGGGGGACTAGGGGCCAGCACAGATACGCAGTATTTT	CASRHVAGGLGASTDTQYF
15	TRBJ2-5	TRBV5-1	.	.	TGCGCCAGCAGCCCTGTCGGGGGGCGCCAAGAGACCCAGTACTTC	CASSPVGGRQETQYF
15	TRBJ1-2	TRBV5-1	few	TRBD1	TGCGCCAGCAGCTTGGGTAACAGGGGGGCCTATGGCTACACCTTC	CASSLGNRGAYGYTF
14	TRBJ2-5	TRBV2	.	TRBD1	TGTGCCAGCAGTGGCGGGACAGGGGAAGAGACCCAGTACTTC	CASSGGTGEETQYF
14	TRBJ1-6	TRBV28	.	.	TGTGCCAGCAGTTCAGACTACAGGAATTCACCCCTCCACTTT	CASSSDYRNSPLHF
16	TRBJ1-1	TRBV6-2/TRBV6-3	few	.	TGTGCCAGCAGTTACCGCCCCACGGGACGGGGCACTGAAGCTTTCTTT	CASSYRPTGRGTEAFF
15	TRBJ2-7	TRBV7-8	.	.	TGTGCCAGCAGCTTACTGAACCCGACGAGGCGGGAGCAGTACTTC	CASSLLNPTRREQYF
16	TRBJ2-1	TRBV3-1	.	TRBD2	TGTGCCAGCAGCCAAGGGCCGGGGGGGGCCTACAATGAGCAGTTCTTC	CASSQGPGGAYNEQFF
15	TRBJ2-7	TRBV20-1	.	.	TGCAGTGCTACATTAGCTCAGAGTTTTTCCTACGAGCAGTACTTC	CSATLAQSFSYEQYF
15	TRBJ1-4	TRBV9	.	TRBD1	TGTGCCAGCAGCGTCTCAGGGGGCACTAATGAAAAACTGTTTTTT	CASSVSGGTNEKLFF